This TCR beta chain was recovered during a study of blood T cell repertoires in COVID-19. Background on the study: Nucleic acid was either cDNA or gDNA, and it came from T cells, B-cell-depleted T cells, or PBMCs.

Participant ages covered about 18 to 95 years across 24 US areas. This CDR3 has 17 residues. V trimming: 4 bases; J trimming: 4 bases; junction bases outside the gene matches: 9. Germline V lookup: CDR1 KGHDR, CDR2 SFDVKD. The protocol was immunoSEQ multiplex PCR, while the TCRdb copy is restricted to in-frame clones and leaves out a portion. The sample holds more than 200,000 clones, 87% seen once. Material: PBMCs or T cells enriched from blood (not recorded which). The TCR was taken from a man aged 25-45 years who had recovered from COVID-19. This rearrangement joins TRBV24-1 to TRBJ2-6, with 7 bases that match TRBD1. DNA of the CDR3: TGTGCCACCAGTGACAGGGACAGAATGGCCGGGGCCAACGTCCTGACTTTC. Translation gives CATSDRDRMAGANVLTF.